The entry below gives a single T cell receptor beta chain sequence along with its context. What it binds is unknown. These data belong to a study of cytomegalovirus exposure and HLA in healthy donors. Notes on the study in general: As confirmed in vitro, three CMV-associated chains were specific for CMV antigens.

The PCR employed 60 Vbeta primers together with 13 Jbeta primers. Clones were sequenced by immunoSEQ multiplex PCR, and TCRdb holds only the in-frame ones, with some missing. This table has roughly 250,000 clones, 80% appearing once. Germline V gene lookup returns CDR1 SGDLS and CDR2 YYNGEE. Trimming stripped 3 bases from V and 1 base from J, with 17 bases between. The CDR3 is 17 amino acids. Sequenced sample: PBMCs. The chain combines TRBV9 with TRBJ2-1, with a weak D call TRBD1 (7 bases). The TCR was taken from a girl between 2 and 10 years old in good health and CMV-seronegative. The CDR3 DNA reads TGTGCCAGCAGCGATGAGCAGGGGGGAGGTTCCTACAATGAGCAGTTCTTC. Protein: CASSDEQGGGSYNEQFF.